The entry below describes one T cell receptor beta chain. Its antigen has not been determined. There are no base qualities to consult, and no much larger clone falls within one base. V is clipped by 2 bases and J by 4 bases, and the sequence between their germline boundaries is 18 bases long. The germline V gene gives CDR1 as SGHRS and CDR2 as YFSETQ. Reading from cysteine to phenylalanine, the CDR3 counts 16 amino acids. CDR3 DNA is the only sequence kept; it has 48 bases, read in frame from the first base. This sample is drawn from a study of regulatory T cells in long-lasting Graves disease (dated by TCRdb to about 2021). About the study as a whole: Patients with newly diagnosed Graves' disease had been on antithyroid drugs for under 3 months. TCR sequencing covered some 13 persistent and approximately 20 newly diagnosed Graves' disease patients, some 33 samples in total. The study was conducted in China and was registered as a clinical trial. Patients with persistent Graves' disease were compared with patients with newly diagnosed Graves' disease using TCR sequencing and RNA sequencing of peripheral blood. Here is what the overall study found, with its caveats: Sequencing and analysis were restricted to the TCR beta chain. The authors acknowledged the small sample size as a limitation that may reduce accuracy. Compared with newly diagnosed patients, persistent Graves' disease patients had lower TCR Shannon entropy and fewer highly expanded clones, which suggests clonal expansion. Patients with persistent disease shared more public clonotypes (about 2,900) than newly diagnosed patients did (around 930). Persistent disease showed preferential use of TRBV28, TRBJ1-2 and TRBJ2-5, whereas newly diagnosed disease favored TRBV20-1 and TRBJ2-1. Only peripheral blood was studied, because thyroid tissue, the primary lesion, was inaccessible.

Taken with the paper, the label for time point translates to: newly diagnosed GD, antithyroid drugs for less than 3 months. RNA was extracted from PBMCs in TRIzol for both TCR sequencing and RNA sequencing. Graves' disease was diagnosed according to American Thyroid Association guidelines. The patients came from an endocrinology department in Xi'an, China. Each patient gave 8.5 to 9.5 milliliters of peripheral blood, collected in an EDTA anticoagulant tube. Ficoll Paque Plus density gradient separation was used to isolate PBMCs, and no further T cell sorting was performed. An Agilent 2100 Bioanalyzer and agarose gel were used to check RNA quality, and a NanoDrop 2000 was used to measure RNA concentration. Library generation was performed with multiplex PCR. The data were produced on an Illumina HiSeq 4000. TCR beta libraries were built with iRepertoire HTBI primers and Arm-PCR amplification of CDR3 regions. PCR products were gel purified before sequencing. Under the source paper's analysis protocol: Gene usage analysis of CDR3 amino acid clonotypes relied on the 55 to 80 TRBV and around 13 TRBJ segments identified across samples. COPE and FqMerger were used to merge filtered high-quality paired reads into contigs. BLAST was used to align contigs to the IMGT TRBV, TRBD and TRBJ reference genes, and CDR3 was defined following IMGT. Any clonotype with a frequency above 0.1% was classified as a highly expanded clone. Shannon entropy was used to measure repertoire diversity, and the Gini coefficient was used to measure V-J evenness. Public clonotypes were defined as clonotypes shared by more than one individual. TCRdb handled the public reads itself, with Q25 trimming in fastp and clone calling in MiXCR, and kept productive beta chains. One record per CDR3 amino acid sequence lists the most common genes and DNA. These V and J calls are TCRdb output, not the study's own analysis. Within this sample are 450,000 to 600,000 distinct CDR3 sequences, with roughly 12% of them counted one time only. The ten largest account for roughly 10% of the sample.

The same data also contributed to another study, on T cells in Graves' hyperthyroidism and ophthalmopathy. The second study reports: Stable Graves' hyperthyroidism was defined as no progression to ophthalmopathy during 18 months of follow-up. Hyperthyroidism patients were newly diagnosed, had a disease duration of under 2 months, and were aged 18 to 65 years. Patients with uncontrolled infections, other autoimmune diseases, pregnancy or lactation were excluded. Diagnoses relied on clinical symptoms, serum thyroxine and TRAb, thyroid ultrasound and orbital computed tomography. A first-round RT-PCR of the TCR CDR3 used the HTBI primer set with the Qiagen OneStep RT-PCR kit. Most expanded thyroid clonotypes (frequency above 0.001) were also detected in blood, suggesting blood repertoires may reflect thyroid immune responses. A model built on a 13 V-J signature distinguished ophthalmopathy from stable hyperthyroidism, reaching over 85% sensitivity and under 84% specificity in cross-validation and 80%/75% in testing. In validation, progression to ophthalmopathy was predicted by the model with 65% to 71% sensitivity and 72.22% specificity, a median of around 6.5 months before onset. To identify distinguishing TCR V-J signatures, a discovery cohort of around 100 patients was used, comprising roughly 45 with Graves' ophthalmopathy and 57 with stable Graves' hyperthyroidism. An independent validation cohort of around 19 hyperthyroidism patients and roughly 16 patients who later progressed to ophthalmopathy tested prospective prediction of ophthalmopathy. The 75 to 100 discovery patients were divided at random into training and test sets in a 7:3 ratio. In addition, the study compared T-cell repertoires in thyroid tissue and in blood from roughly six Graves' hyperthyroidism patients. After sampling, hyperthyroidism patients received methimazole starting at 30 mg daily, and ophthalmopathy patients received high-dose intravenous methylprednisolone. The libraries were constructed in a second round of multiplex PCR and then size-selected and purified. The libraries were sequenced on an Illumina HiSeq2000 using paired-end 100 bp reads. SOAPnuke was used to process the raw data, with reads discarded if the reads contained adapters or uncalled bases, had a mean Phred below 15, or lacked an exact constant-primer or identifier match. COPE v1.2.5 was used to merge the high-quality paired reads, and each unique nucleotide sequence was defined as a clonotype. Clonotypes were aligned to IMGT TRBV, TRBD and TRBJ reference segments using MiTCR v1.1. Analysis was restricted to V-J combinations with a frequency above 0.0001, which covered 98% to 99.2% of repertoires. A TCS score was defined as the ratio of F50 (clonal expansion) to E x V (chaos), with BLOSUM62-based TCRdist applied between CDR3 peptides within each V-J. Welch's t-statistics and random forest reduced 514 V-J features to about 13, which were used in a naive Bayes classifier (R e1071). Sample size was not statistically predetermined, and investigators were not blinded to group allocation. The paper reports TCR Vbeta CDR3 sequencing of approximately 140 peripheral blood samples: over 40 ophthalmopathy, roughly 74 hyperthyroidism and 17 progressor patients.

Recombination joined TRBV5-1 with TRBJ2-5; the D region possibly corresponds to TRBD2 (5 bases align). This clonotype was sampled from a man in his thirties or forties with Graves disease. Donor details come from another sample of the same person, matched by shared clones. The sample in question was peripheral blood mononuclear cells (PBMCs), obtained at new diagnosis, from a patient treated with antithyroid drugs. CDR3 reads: CASSFQRAYNGETQYF. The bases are TGCGCCAGCAGCTTCCAGAGGGCCTATAACGGAGAGACCCAGTACTTC.